The 11 T cell receptor beta chains below all came from one sample that was sequenced in a study of blood T cell repertoires in COVID-19. Sequencing was performed with immunoSEQ multiplex PCR; in TCRdb, only in-frame clones are kept and a portion is missing. Among around 90,000 clones listed, about 82% were seen once. The sequenced sample consisted of peripheral blood. The receptors come from a woman in her 70s with active or convalescent COVID-19.

V gene TRBV7-2 combines with J gene TRBJ2-1; 7 bases agree with TRBD1. Germline assignment: CDR1 SGHTA and CDR2 FQGNSA. J was trimmed by 9 bases and V by 1 base; bases with no gene match: 6. The CDR3 has 14 amino acids. Here the CDR3 DNA reads TGTGCCAGCAGCTTAGTTTTTTCAGGGGGTGAGCAGTTCTTC. It encodes CASSLVFSGGEQFF.

The CDR3 loop is CASSYDWNYGYTF. In DNA, the CDR3 is TGTGCCAGCAGTTACGACTGGAACTATGGCTACACCTTC. This chain uses TRBV6-5 with TRBJ1-2; no clear D. There are 13 residues in the CDR3. Between the trimmed V and J ends, which lost 2 bases and 2 bases, there was a span of 6 bases. Germline CDR1 is MNHEY and CDR2 is SVGAGI.

The genes are TRBV5-4 and TRBJ2-7; D not resolved. The CDR3 sequence is 14 residues long. V lost 3 bases and J lost 2, with 12 bases in between. Germline CDR1 and CDR2: SGHNT and YYREEE (reference sequence). In DNA form, the CDR3 reads TGTGCCAGCAGCTCAGATTACGGAGCCTACGAGCAGTACTTC. It yields the protein CASSSDYGAYEQYF.

The V call is TRBV10-3, the J call TRBJ1-1; TRBD1 is a possible D gene (5 bases). Germline CDR1 reads ENHRY; CDR2 reads SYGVKD. V shed 6 bases and J shed 5 bases, with 10 bases lying between them. The CDR3 sequence is 12 residues long. CDR3: CAISGQGTEAFF. The CDR3 DNA sequence: TGTGCCATCAGCGGGCAGGGTACTGAAGCTTTCTTT.

V gene TRBV11-2 combines with J gene TRBJ2-3, with a weak D call TRBD1 (6 bases). V shed 4 bases and J shed 0 bases, with 14 bases lying between them. The CDR3 is made up of 16 amino acids. Germline V gene data show CDR1 as SGHAT and CDR2 as FQNNGV. The CDR3 DNA sequence: TGTGCCAGCAGCTACTGGGACAACCCTAGCACAGATACGCAGTATTTT. Protein sequence: CASSYWDNPSTDTQYF. Full variable domain (missing parts from reference TRBV11-2 and TRBJ2-3): EAGVAQSPRYKIIEKRQSVAFWCNPISGHATLYWYQQILGQGPKLLIQFQNNGVVDDSQLPKDRFSAERLKGVDSTLKIQPAKLEDSAVYLCASSYWDNPSTDTQYFGPGTRLTVL.

The chain recombines TRBV11-3 with TRBJ2-1; D unclear. Per the germline V gene, CDR1 is SGHNT and CDR2 is YENEEA. The germline V and J ends were trimmed by 3 bases and 0 bases, with 9 bases remaining between them. The CDR3 totals 15 residues. Here the CDR3 DNA reads TGTGCCAGCAGCTTGGTACCGAGCTCCTACAATGAGCAGTTCTTC. Amino acids: CASSLVPSSYNEQFF.

This chain connects TRBV28 to TRBJ1-5, with D unclear. This CDR3 spans 14 amino acids. The germline CDR1 and CDR2 sequences are MDHEN and SYDVKM. V was clipped by 4 bases and J by 4 bases, with 11 bases between them. CDR3 protein: CASSSMIGNQPQHF. The CDR3 region has the DNA TGTGCCAGCAGTTCGATGATCGGGAATCAGCCCCAGCATTTT.

V is TRBV20-1 and J is TRBJ2-7; no clear D gene. V gave up 6 bases and J gave up 3 bases, with 9 bases separating them. Germline V lookup: CDR1 DFQATT, CDR2 SNEGSKA (reference sequence). The CDR3 runs to 11 residues. This CDR3 reads CSAGSHYEQYF. In DNA, the CDR3 is TGCAGTGCGGGCAGTCACTACGAGCAGTACTTC.

This chain links TRBV18 with TRBJ2-7, with a tentative D call TRBD2 (6 bases). The CDR3 contains 16 residues. Trimming pared 5 bases from V and 1 base from J, leaving 18 bases between. From germline, CDR1 is KGHSH and CDR2 LQKENI. The CDR3, as DNA: TGTGCCAGCTCAGGAGGGGCGTTCTCGGAATCCTACGAGCAGTACTTC. The encoded protein is CASSGGAFSESYEQYF.

This chain joins TRBV19 and TRBJ1-3; D is uncertain. Trimming left V 3 bases short and J 1 base short, with 7 bases between. Germline V CDR1 and CDR2: LNHDA, SQIVND (reference sequence). This CDR3 spans 14 amino acids. The CDR3 here is CASSIEGSGNTIYF. In nucleotides, the CDR3 is TGTGCCAGTAGTATCGAGGGATCTGGAAACACCATATATTTT.

This clone has only one observation. The chain employs TRBV7-2 and TRBJ1-2; TRBD1 is a possible D gene (5 bases). Germline CDR1 is SGHTA and CDR2 is FQGNSA. The CDR3 is 13 amino acids. Trimming pared 5 bases from V and 4 bases from J, leaving 11 bases between. CDR3 sequence reads: CASSPGGVYGYTF. The CDR3 DNA sequence: TGTGCCAGCAGCCCTGGGGGGGTCTATGGCTACACCTTC.